Following are 20 T cell receptor beta chains from one sample sequenced in a study of vaccination and CD4 T cells after COVID-19. The treatment here: approximately 9-day PBMC culture with coronavirus spike peptide pools or control peptides (ViraFEST assay). Scientists ran DNA taken from cultured CD4+ T cells through the Oncomine TCR Beta short-read assay for sequencing. Using its own MiXCR run on the PCR reads, TCRdb lists one record per CDR3 protein. The data hold about 16,000 distinct CDR3 sequences, with nearly 55% observed a single time. These receptors' antigens are unknown. The sequences come from CD4+ T cells from blood, cultured in vitro, collected before SARS-CoV-2 vaccination. Source of these receptors: a human donor who had recovered from COVID-19.

This clonotype was seen a single time. The genes are TRBV24-1 and TRBJ2-2; possibly TRBD1 for D (5 bases). The germline V and J ends were trimmed by 4 bases and 3 bases, with 14 bases remaining between them. Germline V lookup: CDR1 KGHDR, CDR2 SFDVKD. There are 16 residues in the CDR3. CDR3 nucleotide sequence: TGTGCCACCAGTGACACGACACAAGGGGACACCGGGGAGCTGTTTTTT. It is translated as CATSDTTQGDTGELFF.

The chain couples TRBV19 to TRBJ2-7; TRBD1 matches 8 bases. CDR1 and CDR2 from the germline V gene are LNHDA and SQIVND (reference sequence). J gave up 2 bases and V 2 bases, and 11 bases lay outside the gene matches. The CDR3 runs 17 residues. DNA of the CDR3: TGTGCCAGTAGTATAAGCGGCGGCAGGGGGCTACCCTACGAGCAGTACTTC. This codes for CASSISGGRGLPYEQYF.

The chain recombines TRBV7-3 with TRBJ2-5, with 13 positions matching TRBD2. Germline loops: CDR1 SGHTA, CDR2 FQGTGA. The CDR3 is 15 amino acids. V was pared by 6 bases and J by 3 bases, with 4 bases of the junction left unmatched. In nucleotides, the CDR3 is TGTGCCAGCAGTTCTGGGACTAGCGGGAAAGAGACCCAGTACTTC. It translates to CASSSGTSGKETQYF.

This chain uses TRBV20-1 with TRBJ1-2; the D is unclear. Germline CDR1 and CDR2: DFQATT and SNEGSKA (reference sequence). The V end lost 4 bases, the J end lost 4 bases, and 10 bases lay between the germline ends. This CDR3 spans 12 amino acids. The CDR3 here is CSANTKTYGYTF. The DNA of the CDR3 is TGCAGTGCTAATACAAAGACCTATGGCTACACCTTC.

The rearrangement links TRBV6-5 to TRBJ1-1; 8 bases are a match to TRBD1. The length of the CDR3 is 15 residues. Trimming at V came to 0 bases and at J to 3 bases, leaving 3 bases not matched to a gene. CDR1 is MNHEY, CDR2 SVGAGI, per germline. The CDR3 here is CASSYSTGADTEAFF. DNA of the CDR3: TGTGCCAGCAGTTACTCGACAGGGGCTGACACTGAAGCTTTCTTT.

This clonotype was recorded once. V is TRBV2 and J is TRBJ2-7; tentative D call: TRBD2 (7 bases). The CDR3 loop spans 11 amino acids. Germline V gives CDR1 SNHLY, CDR2 FYNNEI. V gave up 6 bases and J gave up 10 bases, with 13 bases separating them. The CDR3 region has the DNA TGTGCCAGCAGGAGGGGGGGTTCCCAGTACTTC. This translates into CASRRGGSQYF.

J is TRBJ1-2 and V is TRBV7-9, with D unresolved. CDR1 is SEHNR, CDR2 FQNEAQ, per germline (reference sequence). The CDR3 is 14 amino acids. V was shortened by 4 bases and J by 5 bases, with 14 bases between the two germline ends. Here the CDR3 DNA reads TGTGCCAGCAGCTGGGGAAGGGAAACGTATGGCTACACCTTC. Its translation is CASSWGRETYGYTF.

J is TRBJ1-3 and V is TRBV30; D remains ambiguous. Germline V CDR1 and CDR2: GTSNPN, SVGIG (reference sequence). V lost 0 bases, J lost 0 bases, and 6 bases lay in between. CDR3 size: 14 residues. This CDR3 reads CAWSVSGSGNTIYF. CDR3 coding DNA: TGTGCCTGGAGTGTAAGCGGCTCTGGAAACACCATATATTTT.

V usage is TRBV19 and J usage is TRBJ2-2; 10 bases align to TRBD1. The germline V gene has CDR1 LNHDA and CDR2 SQIVND (reference sequence). The CDR3 length is 14 residues. The trim removed 6 bases at V and 6 bases at J, leaving 4 bases unmatched. CDR3 protein: CASRGTGVAGELFF. CDR3 bases: TGTGCCAGTAGGGGGACAGGGGTAGCCGGGGAGCTGTTTTTT.

CDR3 nucleotides: TGTGCCAGCAGCTTGGTCACAGATACGCAGTATTTT. This encodes CASSLVTDTQYF. This chain links TRBV5-8 with TRBJ2-3; D not resolved. V was cut by 0 bases and J by 2 bases, with 1 base left in between. The CDR3 is 12 amino acids. The germline V gene has CDR1 SGHTS and CDR2 YDEGEE.

The rearrangement links TRBV7-9 to TRBJ1-2; the D gene is possibly TRBD1 (5 bases). The germline V and J ends were trimmed by 8 bases and 5 bases, with 12 bases remaining between them. Germline CDR1 and CDR2: SEHNR and FQNEAQ (reference sequence). The CDR3 totals 12 residues. CDR3 loop: CASGGLDYGYTF. CDR3 nucleotides: TGTGCCAGCGGGGGGTTGGATTATGGCTACACCTTC. The full variable domain, rest sourced from reference TRBV7-9 and TRBJ1-2, is DTGVSQNPRHKITKRGQNVTFRCDPISEHNRLYWYRQTLGQGPEFLTYFQNEAQLEKSRLLSDRFSAERPKGSFSTLEIQRTEQGDSAMYLCASGGLDYGYTFGSGTRLTVV.

This clonotype turned up a few times. This sequence joins TRBV6-5 and TRBJ1-3; no clear D gene. Germline CDR1 MNHEY, CDR2 SVGAGI. Trimming took 2 bases from V and 7 from J, leaving 12 bases between them. CDR3 length: 14 residues. The CDR3 protein is CASSYGQERNTIYF. The CDR3 bases are TGTGCCAGCAGTTACGGGCAGGAGAGGAACACCATATATTTT.

The V gene is TRBV20-1, the J gene TRBJ2-3; D is ambiguous. Germline V gene data show CDR1 as DFQATT and CDR2 as SNEGSKA (reference sequence). The CDR3 has 14 amino acids. Trimming shortened V by 1 base and J by 2 bases, and 10 bases separated the two germline ends. CDR3 bases: TGCAGTGCTAGAGCACTTAAGACCACAGATACGCAGTATTTT. This translates into CSARALKTTDTQYF.

The chain uses TRBV7-2 and TRBJ2-3; TRBD2 aligns across 9 bases. Per the germline V gene, CDR1 is SGHTA and CDR2 is FQGNSA. This CDR3 has 17 residues. The J segment lost 3 bases and the V segment lost 2 bases, leaving 9 bases of the junction unmatched. As DNA, the CDR3 is TGTGCCAGCAGCTTATTGGGAATAGCGGGAGTGACAGATACGCAGTATTTT. Translation: CASSLLGIAGVTDTQYF.

The chain joins TRBV7-2 to TRBJ2-7; 7 nucleotides agree with TRBD2. The CDR3 spans 15 residues. Losses at the gene ends were 1 base for V and 3 bases for J; bases not matched to a gene: 6. Germline V gene sequence: CDR1 SGHTA, CDR2 FQGNSA. CDR3 protein: CASSLVSGANYEQYF. The CDR3 DNA reads as TGTGCCAGCAGCTTAGTGAGCGGGGCGAACTACGAGCAGTACTTC.

The DNA of the CDR3 is TGTGCCAGCAGTCTGACAGGGGGCGCCGGCAACACTGAAGCTTTCTTT. It is translated as CASSLTGGAGNTEAFF. The V and J genes are TRBV28 and TRBJ1-1; 10 nucleotides agree with TRBD1. The CDR3 is 16 residues long. The V segment lost 5 bases and the J segment 2 bases; nucleotides outside the gene matches: 8. Germline assignment: CDR1 MDHEN and CDR2 SYDVKM. Looking up the rest from reference TRBV28 and TRBJ1-1 gives the full variable domain: DVKVTQSSRYLVKRTGEKVFLECVQDMDHENMFWYRQDPGLGLRLIYFSYDVKMKEKGDIPEGYSVSREKKERFSLILESASTNQTSMYLCASSLTGGAGNTEAFFGQGTRLTVV.

The chain joins TRBV6-1 to TRBJ1-5; 12 positions agree with TRBD1. Germline loops: CDR1 MNHNS, CDR2 SASEGT. V lost 5 bases, J lost 9 bases, and 11 bases stayed unmatched. The CDR3 contains 16 residues. DNA for the CDR3: TGTGCCAGCAGTACCGGGGACAGGGGGCAACCCGGGCCCCAGCATTTT. It translates to CASSTGDRGQPGPQHF.

This chain joins TRBV18 and TRBJ1-6; D uncertain. The CDR3 spans 14 residues. The germline V gene encodes CDR1 KGHSH and CDR2 LQKENI. Trimming removed 0 bases at V and 7 bases at J, with 7 bases between. The CDR3: CASSPPIENSPLHF. The CDR3, as DNA: TGTGCCAGCTCACCACCGATCGAGAATTCACCCCTCCACTTT.

This clonotype appeared a few times. The chain joins TRBV28 to TRBJ2-7, with 14 bases matching TRBD2. In germline, CDR1 is MDHEN, CDR2 SYDVKM. Germline trimming cut 6 bases from V and 9 bases from J; bases unmatched to any gene: 7. The CDR3 runs 14 residues. Here the CDR3 reads CASRKGTSGSGQYF. The CDR3 DNA reads as TGTGCCAGCAGGAAGGGGACTAGCGGGAGTGGGCAGTACTTC.

CDR3: CSASFIGREITDTQYF. For the CDR3, the DNA is TGCAGTGCTAGTTTTATCGGGCGCGAGATCACAGATACGCAGTATTTT. This chain joins TRBV20-1 and TRBJ2-3; D remains unclear. CDR3 length: 16 residues. Germline assignment: CDR1 DFQATT and CDR2 SNEGSKA (reference sequence). Trimming cost V 3 bases and J 2 bases, with 18 bases left between them.